Included here is one T cell receptor (beta chain) sequence, with context. Its cognate antigen has yet to be identified. Nothing much larger sits one base from this clone, and base qualities are not available. Bulk unsorted tissue served as the source for RNA extraction, and RNA quality was assessed using a NanoDrop ND-1000 and an Agilent 2100. Donors were newly diagnosed lung cancer patients admitted for thoracic surgery in China between August and November 2014, without prior chemotherapy. Patients who had received previous radiotherapy or chemotherapy, or who had another concurrent cancer, were excluded from the study. Surgical tissue pieces of roughly 1-2.3 cm3 were preserved in RNAlater solution and stored at -80 °C until use. These data come from a study of tumor and adjacent non-tumor tissue in lung cancer (dated by TCRdb to the late 2010s). For the study in its entirety: Of the cohort, eleven to twelve patients had adenocarcinoma, 2 had squamous cell carcinoma and 1 had small cell lung cancer. Over 25 paired specimens, one tumor and one normal lung sample per patient, were profiled by TCRbeta CDR3 sequencing. The study compared bulk TCRbeta repertoires from lung tumor tissue and matched distant non-tumor lung tissue of under 16 lung cancer patients. The roughly 15 patients were aged about 30 to 80 years, included around ten men and 5 women, and had TNM stage I to III disease. Sequencing produced 100 million to 150 million productive TCRbeta reads in total, an average of about 4 million reads per sample.

V is pared back by 6 bases and J by 0 bases, with 17 bases lying between the germline termini. The cysteine opens and the phenylalanine closes a CDR3 of 15 amino acids. The entry retains the CDR3 DNA only, 45 bases that are in frame from base 1. Taken from the germline V gene (reference sequence), the CDR1 and CDR2 loops are DFQATT and SNEGSKA. Receptors were amplified or captured by multiplex PCR. Instrument used: Illumina HiSeq 2500. TCRbeta libraries were constructed through three rounds of nested PCR with primers (Table S4) according to protocols adapted from ARM-PCR. Before sequencing, PCR products of 200-500 bp were excised from the gel and purified with the QIAquick gel extraction kit. Turning to the authors' computational methods: Trimmomatic was used to clean the reads, FLASH merged the cleaned reads into complete CDR3 sequences, and MiTCR assigned the sequences to V(D)J germline segments. Clonal diversity was computed as the inverse Simpson's index with VDJtools. Productive reads were defined as in-frame sequences without a premature stop codon. TCRdb took the public reads, trimmed them with fastp at Q25, ran MiXCR for clone calling and kept in-frame beta chains. One record per CDR3 amino acid sequence lists the most common genes and DNA. These V and J calls originate from TCRdb's pipeline instead of the authors' own analysis. For this sample there are roughly 200,000 distinct CDR3 sequences; approximately 74% appear just once. Clones ranked in the top ten supply about 25% of the sample.

Paper-wide results and their limitations: The top 100 clones made up a significantly larger cumulative share of the repertoire in normal lung than in tumor tissue. TCR diversity (inverse Simpson) was significantly higher in tumor than in normal lung tissue (roughly 430 vs 170, P = 0.0075, Mann-Whitney U test). With only roughly 14 patients in the cohort, the authors noted that larger samples and more detailed clinical data are needed. TCR diversity was significantly higher in younger patients, and higher tumor TCR diversity was associated with shorter overall and disease-free survival. Peripheral blood was not sequenced, so blood TCRbeta repertoires were not examined in the lung cancer patients of the study. Neither the sequencing platform nor unique molecular identifiers are mentioned in the methods.

Rearrangement joined TRBV20-1 to TRBJ2-5, with the D gene not confidently named. The sequenced sample was lung tumor tissue. The TCR originated in a man between 60 and 75 years old with non-small cell lung cancer. The CDR3 has the sequence CSARSPIGHQETQYF. The DNA sequence follows: TGCAGTGCCCGATCCCCTATCGGCCACCAAGAGACCCAGTACTTC.